The source of this T cell receptor beta chain is a study of T cell responses to AZD1222 COVID-19 vaccine. General study points: The reported proportion of spike-specific TCRs targeting unmutated variant regions was nearly half. Sampled repertoires all dated from after the peak T cell response. Females made up more of the donors, who were largely white British, and clonal diversity may have come out too low.

V lost 7 bases and J 3 bases, leaving 13 bases between the germline ends. The CDR3 extends over 14 amino acids. From germline, CDR1 is SGHRS and CDR2 YFSETQ. On this clone: Its antigen is not known.

Data came from immunoSEQ multiplex PCR; TCRdb stores just in-frame clones and leaves some out. The sample lists 100,000 to 150,000 clones; approximately 85% were seen once. The gene calls are TRBV5-1 and TRBJ1-4; D is unclear. The origin of this receptor is an adult in good health. The sample here was peripheral blood, taken on day 0 of AZD1222 vaccination. CDR3 nucleotide sequence: TGCGCCAGCGGCAGCGGGGAGGCTAATGAAAAACTGTTTTTT. Its protein product is CASGSGEANEKLFF.